One sample yielded the 22 T cell receptor beta chains listed below, sequenced in a study of T cell changes during pregnancy in multiple sclerosis (dated by TCRdb to about 2019). Libraries came from the immunoSEQ multiplex PCR assay. This is the immuneACCESS table as TCRdb keeps it, with only in-frame sequences that have V and J called. A part of the clones is gone; compared with another copy, unresolved V genes explain less than half, and the rest is unexplained. A total of 35,000 to 45,000 clones appear in this sample, 85% to 95% of them only once. The ten top clones hold about 8.9% of the sample. The material was CD8+ T cells from peripheral blood mononuclear cells, obtained in the third trimester of pregnancy. These receptors were obtained from a female donor with multiple sclerosis, enrolled in a pregnancy study.

The chain carries TRBV6-4 and TRBJ2-3, with 8 bases matching TRBD2. V was pared by 2 bases and J by 2 bases, with 3 bases of the junction left unmatched. The CDR3 has 15 residues. Germline CDR1 is MRHNA and CDR2 is SNTAGT. The chain's CDR3 is CASSDGGGNTDTQYF. CDR3 DNA sequence: TGTGCCAGCAGTGACGGCGGGGGGAACACAGATACGCAGTATTTT.

This rearrangement joins TRBV9 to TRBJ1-1; D gene unclear. This CDR3 contains 14 residues. Trimming removed 3 bases at V and 0 bases at J, with 9 bases between. Germline CDR1 SGDLS, CDR2 YYNGEE. This CDR3 reads CASSGENLNTEAFF. The CDR3 DNA reads as TGTGCCAGCAGCGGCGAGAACTTGAACACTGAAGCTTTCTTT.

The genes are TRBV9 and TRBJ1-2; D is possibly TRBD1 (6 bases). Germline V CDR1 and CDR2: SGDLS, YYNGEE. Trimming pared 8 bases from V and 4 bases from J, leaving 18 bases between. The CDR3 loop spans 14 amino acids. For the CDR3, the DNA is TGTGCCAGTGGGGAGGGGGTTGGAGGCTATGGCTACACCTTC. Its translation: CASGEGVGGYGYTF.

The CDR3 reads CATSRGGEGLGNEQFF. The CDR3 region has the DNA TGTGCCACCAGCAGAGGAGGGGAGGGCCTGGGCAATGAGCAGTTCTTC. The J gene is TRBJ2-1, the V gene TRBV15; 7 bases are a match to TRBD2. The germline V gene has CDR1 LNHNV and CDR2 YYDKDF (reference sequence). This CDR3 contains 16 residues. Trimming cost V 1 base and J 6 bases; bases outside gene matches: 9.

CDR3 DNA: TGTGCCACCAGCCCCCAGGAAAAGGGACTAAGAGATACGCAGTATTTT. It codes for CATSPQEKGLRDTQYF. This chain connects TRBV15 to TRBJ2-3; 7 bases fit TRBD2. The CDR3 spans 16 residues. Germline CDR1 and CDR2: LNHNV and YYDKDF (reference sequence). The junction had 13 bases not matched to a gene; V was cut back by 5 bases and J by 5 bases.

This clone was picked up one time. This chain connects TRBV14 to TRBJ2-7; 8 positions agree with TRBD1. After removal of 4 bases from V and 5 bases from J, the junction contained 4 bases not matched to a gene. The CDR3 contains 13 residues. Germline V lookup: CDR1 SGHDN, CDR2 FVKESK. CDR3 protein: CASSLQGEHEQYF. The CDR3 DNA follows: TGTGCCAGCAGCCTACAGGGGGAACACGAGCAGTACTTC.

The CDR3 DNA reads as TGTGCCAGCAGTTACACGAGCGGGGGGGATCAGCCCCAGCATTTT. The encoded protein is CASSYTSGGDQPQHF. This chain joins TRBV6-5 and TRBJ1-5; possibly TRBD1 for D (5 bases). Trimming removed 2 bases at V and 5 bases at J, with 13 bases between. Germline CDR1 reads MNHEY; CDR2 reads SVGAGI. The CDR3 consists of 15 residues.

V and J are TRBV7-3 and TRBJ2-7, with 8 bases lining up with TRBD1. CDR3 length: 13 amino acids. The junction had 3 bases not matched to a gene; V was cut back by 3 bases and J by 5 bases. CDR1 and CDR2 from the germline V gene are SGHTA and FQGTGA. CDR3 DNA: TGTGCCAGCAGCTTCGGACAGGGCCACGAGCAGTACTTC. This encodes CASSFGQGHEQYF.

Turning to this clone: Other nucleotide sequences in the sample specify the same CDR3. This chain joins TRBV27 and TRBJ1-6; 9 bases map to TRBD1. Per germline, CDR1 MNHEY and CDR2 SMNVEV (reference sequence). V gave up 2 bases and J gave up 7 bases; unmatched junction bases: 0. The CDR3 is made up of 14 amino acids. The CDR3 coding sequence is TGTGCCAGCAGTTTAACAGGGGGCAATTCACCCCTCCACTTT. Its translation is CASSLTGGNSPLHF.

This CDR3 is CSVEFRQGIGETQYF. In nucleotides, the CDR3 is TGCAGCGTTGAATTCCGACAGGGGATTGGGGAGACCCAGTACTTC. V is TRBV29-1 and J is TRBJ2-5; TRBD1 matches at 8 bases. The trim removed 2 bases at V and 5 bases at J, leaving 10 bases unmatched. The CDR3 extends over 15 amino acids. Germline CDR1 is SQVTM and CDR2 is ANQGSEA.

The chain employs TRBV9 and TRBJ2-3, with 8 bases fitting TRBD2. CDR1 is SGDLS and CDR2 is YYNGEE in the germline V gene. The CDR3 length is 16 residues. J lost 0 bases, V lost 4 bases, and 7 bases had no gene match. This chain's CDR3 is CASSPAGGTSTDTQYF. The CDR3 DNA is TGTGCCAGCAGCCCCGCGGGGGGAACTAGCACAGATACGCAGTATTTT. Full variable domain (outside the CDR3, taken from reference TRBV9 and TRBJ2-3): DSGVTQTPKHLITATGQRVTLRCSPRSGDLSVYWYQQSLDQGLQFLIQYYNGEERAKGNILERFSAQQFPDLHSELNLSSLELGDSALYFCASSPAGGTSTDTQYFGPGTRLTVL.

V gene TRBV5-4 combines with J gene TRBJ2-7, with D maybe TRBD1 (5 bases). Germline V gene data show CDR1 as SGHNT and CDR2 as YYREEE (reference sequence). V shed 2 bases and J shed 1 base, with 7 bases lying between them. The CDR3 length is 13 residues. The CDR3 DNA reads as TGTGCCAGCAGCTTAGCAGGGTCCTACGAGCAGTACTTC. Its protein is CASSLAGSYEQYF.

The chain recombines TRBV6-5 with TRBJ2-1, with D maybe TRBD1 (6 bases). CDR1 and CDR2 (germline): MNHEY, SVGAGI. V was cut by 8 bases and J by 8 bases, with 7 bases left in between. CDR3 length: 10 amino acids. CDR3 DNA sequence: TGTGCCAGCGGGGGCTATGAGCAGTTCTTC. This sequence encodes CASGGYEQFF.

The J gene is TRBJ2-1, the V gene TRBV5-1, with unresolved D. The CDR3 runs 15 residues. Trimming removed 2 bases at V and 0 bases at J, with 9 bases between. Germline CDR1 reads SGHRS; CDR2 reads YFSETQ. In DNA, the CDR3 is TGCGCCAGCAGCTTCCACACAAGCTCCTACAATGAGCAGTTCTTC. It yields the protein CASSFHTSSYNEQFF.

The V and J genes are TRBV9 and TRBJ2-2; 15 positions match TRBD2. The germline CDR1 and CDR2 sequences are SGDLS and YYNGEE. The V gene end was trimmed by 5 bases and the J gene end by 6 bases; junction bases not matched to a gene: 11. This CDR3 has 18 amino acids. The CDR3 nucleotides are TGTGCCAGCAGTGACAGGACTAGCGGGGGGGAAGTGGCCGGGGAGCTGTTTTTT. This sequence encodes CASSDRTSGGEVAGELFF.

The rearrangement joins TRBV28 to TRBJ1-1; unclear D gene. CDR1 is MDHEN and CDR2 is SYDVKM in the germline V gene. The V and J ends lost 6 bases and 0 bases respectively, with 14 bases between them. This CDR3 contains 15 residues. DNA of the CDR3: TGTGCCAGCAGCCTTATAACAGTATTGAACACTGAAGCTTTCTTT. Translation gives CASSLITVLNTEAFF. The whole variable domain, remainder taken from reference TRBV28 and TRBJ1-1, is DVKVTQSSRYLVKRTGEKVFLECVQDMDHENMFWYRQDPGLGLRLIYFSYDVKMKEKGDIPEGYSVSREKKERFSLILESASTNQTSMYLCASSLITVLNTEAFFGQGTRLTVV.

In DNA form, the CDR3 reads TGTGCCAGCAGCTTCGGACTAGCGGGGGGCACCGGGGAGCTGTTTTTT. As protein: CASSFGLAGGTGELFF. The genes are TRBV5-6 and TRBJ2-2; 14 bases map to TRBD2. Trimming at V came to 2 bases and at J to 4 bases, leaving 1 base not matched to a gene. The length of the CDR3 is 16 residues. From germline, CDR1 is SGHDT and CDR2 YYEEEE.

The rearrangement uses TRBV7-9 and TRBJ2-2; D is undetermined. Trimming took 5 bases from V and 8 from J, leaving 9 bases between them. The CDR3 runs 12 residues. The germline CDR1 and CDR2 sequences are SEHNR and FQNEAQ (reference sequence). For the CDR3, the DNA is TGTGCCAGCAGCCATGCGCCTGGGGAGCTGTTTTTT. The encoded protein is CASSHAPGELFF.

By proportion, this clone is medium-sized. The chain carries TRBV30 and TRBJ1-4; TRBD1 might be the D (5 bases). Trimming shortened V by 4 bases and J by 5 bases, and 11 bases separated the two germline ends. CDR3 length: 13 residues. Germline values: CDR1 GTSNPN, CDR2 SVGIG (reference sequence). CDR3 loop: CAWTGRWNEKLFF. CDR3 bases: TGTGCCTGGACAGGGAGGTGGAATGAAAAACTGTTTTTT.

The chain has TRBV7-3 and TRBJ1-6, with D unclear. Germline CDR1 reads SGHTA; CDR2 reads FQGTGA. This CDR3 spans 14 amino acids. The germline V and J ends were trimmed by 3 bases and 8 bases, with 11 bases remaining between them. CDR3 DNA sequence: TGTGCCAGCAGCTTGGAGGGCCTGGATTCACCCCTCCACTTT. It codes for CASSLEGLDSPLHF.

The chain joins TRBV5-5 to TRBJ2-7, with unresolved D. This CDR3 has 12 amino acids. V lost 2 bases, J lost 1 base, and 4 bases lay in between. Germline values: CDR1 SGHKS, CDR2 YYEKEE (reference sequence). CDR3 region: CASSFRSYEQYF. Written as DNA, the CDR3 is TGTGCCAGCAGCTTCAGGTCCTACGAGCAGTACTTC.

The chain uses TRBV6-5 and TRBJ2-7, with D possibly TRBD2 on 6 matching bases. Germline assignment: CDR1 MNHEY and CDR2 SVGAGI. The V and J ends lost 1 base and 2 bases respectively, with 15 bases between them. This CDR3 is 16 amino acids long. The CDR3 region is CASSYLTGTAPYEQYF. In DNA form, the CDR3 reads TGTGCCAGCAGTTACTTAACCGGGACTGCCCCCTACGAGCAGTACTTC.